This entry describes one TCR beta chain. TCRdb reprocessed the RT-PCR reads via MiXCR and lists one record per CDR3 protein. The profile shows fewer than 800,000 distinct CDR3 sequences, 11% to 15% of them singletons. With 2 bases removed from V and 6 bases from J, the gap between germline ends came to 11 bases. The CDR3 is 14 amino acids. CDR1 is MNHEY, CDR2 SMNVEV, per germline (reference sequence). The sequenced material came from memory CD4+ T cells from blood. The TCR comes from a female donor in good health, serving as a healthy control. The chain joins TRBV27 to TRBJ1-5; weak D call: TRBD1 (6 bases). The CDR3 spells CASSLQQGIQPQHF. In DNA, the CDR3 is TGTGCCAGCAGTTTACAACAGGGAATTCAGCCCCAGCATTTT.